The next 24 T cell receptor beta chains were all read from a single sample in a study of blood T cell repertoires in COVID-19. The method was immunoSEQ multiplex PCR; TCRdb's version includes in-frame clones alone and lacks a portion of them. The data hold over 200,000 clones, with under 95% observed a single time. Sequenced: peripheral blood. The receptors originated from a young man with acute or convalescent COVID-19.

This clone has only one observation. The rearrangement links TRBV9 to TRBJ1-6, with 7 bases aligning to TRBD1. V dropped 3 bases and J dropped 10; count of bases not matched to a gene: 7. Per the germline V gene, CDR1 is SGDLS and CDR2 is YYNGEE. The CDR3 totals 14 residues. This chain's CDR3 is CASSGQGRLSPLHF. DNA of the CDR3: TGTGCCAGCAGCGGACAGGGAAGGTTATCACCCCTCCACTTT.

This chain uses TRBV2 with TRBJ1-5; TRBD1 might be the D (6 bases). The CDR3 loop spans 13 amino acids. Germline CDR1 SNHLY, CDR2 FYNNEI. V dropped 9 bases and J dropped 6 bases, with 15 bases sitting between them. The CDR3 DNA reads as TGTGCCAGTCTACAGGGCTATGGTCAGCCCCAGCATTTT. Translated, it gives CASLQGYGQPQHF.

The chain employs TRBV24-1 and TRBJ2-3; maybe TRBD1 (6 bases). V lost 5 bases, J lost 0 bases, and 14 bases lay in between. Germline assignment: CDR1 KGHDR and CDR2 SFDVKD. The CDR3 contains 16 residues. The CDR3 sequence: CATSAADSSSTDTQYF. CDR3 nucleotides: TGTGCCACCAGTGCCGCGGACAGTTCTAGCACAGATACGCAGTATTTT.

This clone was counted a single time. V usage is TRBV28 and J usage is TRBJ1-2, with 7 positions matching TRBD1. In germline, CDR1 is MDHEN, CDR2 SYDVKM. J lost 1 base, V lost 3 bases, and 2 bases had no gene match. The CDR3 runs to 14 residues. CDR3 bases: TGTGCCAGCAGTTTGGACAGGATTAACTATGGCTACACCTTC. The encoded protein is CASSLDRINYGYTF.

The genes are TRBV5-1 and TRBJ1-1, with 7 bases lining up with TRBD1. In germline, CDR1 is SGHRS, CDR2 YFSETQ. The CDR3 has 15 residues. The junction had 12 bases not matched to a gene; V was cut back by 6 bases and J by 4 bases. CDR3 residues: CASTHAEGAVTEAFF. The CDR3 region has the DNA TGCGCCAGCACTCATGCGGAGGGGGCGGTCACTGAAGCTTTCTTT. The full variable domain, in which reference TRBV5-1 and TRBJ1-1 provide the parts outside the CDR3, is KAGVTQTPRYLIKTRGQQVTLSCSPISGHRSVSWYQQTPGQGLQFLFEYFSETQRNKGNFPGRFSGRQFSNSRSEMNVSTLELGDSALYLCASTHAEGAVTEAFFGQGTRLTVV.

The chain recombines TRBV21-1 with TRBJ2-3; the table gives TRBD2 as D, unverified against the DNA. TRBV21-1 is tagged as a pseudogene. The CDR3 loop spans 18 amino acids. The CDR3: CASSKGGSEAGGSDTQYF. The CDR3 bases are TGTGCCAGCAGCAAAGGGGGGTCAGAGGCGGGAGGGTCGGATACGCAGTATTTT.

The chain couples TRBV6-5 to TRBJ2-3; D may be TRBD2 (5 bases). From germline, CDR1 is MNHEY and CDR2 SVGAGI. The CDR3 contains 16 residues. The V and J ends lost 2 bases and 3 bases respectively, with 15 bases between them. The CDR3 protein is CASSYIGRRGTDTQYF. For the CDR3, the DNA is TGTGCCAGCAGTTACATAGGGCGTCGAGGGACAGATACGCAGTATTTT.

The chain combines TRBV11-2 with TRBJ2-7, with TRBD1 identical over 7 bases. V shed 8 bases and J 7 bases; nucleotides not matched to a gene: 11. The length of the CDR3 is 13 residues. The germline V gene encodes CDR1 SGHAT and CDR2 FQNNGV. CDR3 loop: CASGMRTGLEQYF. In DNA, the CDR3 is TGTGCCAGCGGAATGAGGACAGGCCTAGAGCAGTACTTC.

The chain is built from TRBV4-2 and TRBJ2-2, with TRBD2 identical over 16 bases. CDR3 length: 19 residues. CDR1 LGHNA and CDR2 YNFKEQ come from the germline V gene. The J segment lost 8 bases and the V segment lost 0 bases, leaving 9 bases of the junction unmatched. CDR3 DNA sequence: TGTGCCAGCAGCCAAGAGGGACTAGCGGGAGGGCCATTTTCAGGGGAGCTGTTTTTT. Translation gives CASSQEGLAGGPFSGELFF.

This sequence joins TRBV19 and TRBJ2-7; possibly TRBD1 for D (6 bases). The CDR3 covers 14 residues. Germline V gene sequence: CDR1 LNHDA, CDR2 SQIVND (reference sequence). The germline V and J ends were trimmed by 5 bases and 1 base, with 12 bases remaining between them. The CDR3 region has the DNA TGTGCCAGTAGTCCACAGGGTAGTTCCTACGAGCAGTACTTC. Its translation is CASSPQGSSYEQYF.

This clone was counted only a few times. The V gene is TRBV18, the J gene TRBJ2-7; TRBD1 is a possible D gene (6 bases). This CDR3 has 13 residues. Trimming left V 6 bases short and J 6 bases short, with 15 bases between. CDR1 and CDR2 from the germline V gene are KGHSH and LQKENI. The DNA of the CDR3 is TGTGCCAGCTCTCCTAAGGAAGGGGGCGAGCAGTACTTC. It is translated as CASSPKEGGEQYF. The variable domain in full, with the rest retrieved from reference TRBV18 and TRBJ2-7, is NAGVMQNPRHLVRRRGQEARLRCSPMKGHSHVYWYRQLPEEGLKFMVYLQKENIIDESGMPKERFSAEFPKEGPSILRIQQVVRGDSAAYFCASSPKEGGEQYFGPGTRLTVT.

This chain uses TRBV29-1 with TRBJ1-4, with no clear D. Germline-derived CDR1 and CDR2 are SQVTM and ANQGSEA. The CDR3 loop spans 15 amino acids. Written as DNA, the CDR3 is TGCACCGGGTCTCTTATTGACCCTAAGGAGGAAAAACTGTTTTTT. The encoded protein is CTGSLIDPKEEKLFF.

This clone was detected only once. The chain combines TRBV5-1 with TRBJ2-1; D ambiguous. The germline V gene has CDR1 SGHRS and CDR2 YFSETQ. CDR3 length equals 14 residues. Trimming shortened V by 0 bases and J by 5 bases, and 9 bases separated the two germline ends. CDR3 region: CASSLGGADNEQFF. The CDR3 DNA follows: TGCGCCAGCAGCTTGGGTGGTGCGGACAATGAGCAGTTCTTC.

The chain uses TRBV3-1 (or the pseudogene TRBV3-2) and TRBJ2-5, with D perhaps matching TRBD1 (5 bases). CDR1 is LGHDT, CDR2 YNNKEL, per germline (reference sequence). CDR3 length: 15 residues. Deletions cut 0 bases from V and 5 bases from J, with 13 bases between. CDR3 in DNA: TGTGCCAGCAGCCAAGATATCAGGGAAAGGGAGACCCAGTACTTC. Amino acids: CASSQDIRERETQYF.

J is TRBJ2-7 and V is TRBV9, with 8 positions matching TRBD1. The CDR3 is 12 amino acids. CDR1 is SGDLS and CDR2 is YYNGEE in the germline V gene. Losses at the gene ends were 5 bases for V and 7 bases for J; bases not matched to a gene: 5. CDR3 DNA: TGTGCCAGCAGTACAGGGGGGAGAGAGCAGTACTTC. Translation: CASSTGGREQYF.

In the case of this clone: Other DNA sequences within the sample encode an identical CDR3. The chain employs TRBV6-5 and TRBJ1-2, with TRBD1 identical over 8 bases. The CDR3 loop spans 13 amino acids. J lost 6 bases, V lost 6 bases, and 6 bases had no gene match. Germline CDR1 and CDR2: MNHEY and SVGAGI. CDR3 nucleotide sequence: TGTGCCAGCAGCCTAGGACAGGGCGATGGCTACACCTTC. Protein: CASSLGQGDGYTF.

The V and J genes are TRBV30 and TRBJ1-5; tentative D call: TRBD1 (5 bases). Germline V lookup: CDR1 GTSNPN, CDR2 SVGIG (reference sequence). The CDR3 is 14 amino acids. Trimming removed 1 base at V and 2 bases at J, with 9 bases between. CDR3: CAWSGQTRNQPQHF. In DNA form, the CDR3 reads TGTGCCTGGAGTGGACAGACTCGCAATCAGCCCCAGCATTTT.

Worth noting for this clone: Other nucleotide sequences in the sample specify the same CDR3. The chain couples TRBV30 to TRBJ2-3; tentatively, D is TRBD2 (7 bases). The CDR3 runs to 14 residues. CDR1 and CDR2 (germline): GTSNPN, SVGIG (reference sequence). V lost 0 bases to trimming and J lost 4 bases, with 11 bases between them. This CDR3 is CAWSVGGGADTQYF. CDR3 nucleotide sequence: TGTGCCTGGAGTGTCGGAGGGGGGGCAGATACGCAGTATTTT.

V is TRBV6-1 and J is TRBJ2-7; possible D gene TRBD1, 5 bases. Trimming removed 3 bases from V and 11 bases from J, with 17 bases in between. Germline assignment: CDR1 MNHNS and CDR2 SASEGT. CDR3 length equals 13 residues. CDR3 coding DNA: TGTGCCAGCAGTGAGACCCGTTTGGGGCCCAAGTACTTC. Translated: CASSETRLGPKYF.

This clone was picked up one time. The V call is TRBV7-6, the J call TRBJ2-2, with 10 positions matching TRBD2. The CDR3 covers 16 residues. Germline CDR1 and CDR2: SGHVS and FNYEAQ. V gave up 5 bases and J gave up 1 base; unmatched junction bases: 4. CDR3 bases: TGTGCCAGCAGCACCAGACTAGCGGGGAACACCGGGGAGCTGTTTTTT. Translated, it gives CASSTRLAGNTGELFF.

The sample holds one count of this clone. The rearrangement links TRBV9 to TRBJ2-1; 7 nucleotides line up with TRBD2. CDR3 size: 15 residues. The germline gives CDR1 SGDLS, CDR2 YYNGEE. V dropped 0 bases and J dropped 12; count of bases not matched to a gene: 12. This CDR3 reads CASSVGASGPNRQFF. The CDR3 DNA sequence: TGTGCCAGCAGCGTAGGCGCTAGCGGCCCCAATCGGCAGTTCTTC.

J is TRBJ2-2 and V is TRBV9, with 9 bases fitting TRBD2. In germline, CDR1 is SGDLS, CDR2 YYNGEE. Trimming removed 0 bases from V and 6 bases from J; junction bases left unmatched: 6. This CDR3 is 16 amino acids long. CDR3 amino acids: CASSVVSGSLAGELFF. For the CDR3, the DNA is TGTGCCAGCAGCGTAGTTAGCGGGAGTCTTGCCGGGGAGCTGTTTTTT.

V gene TRBV7-2 combines with J gene TRBJ1-6; D possibly corresponds to TRBD1 (5 bases). Trimming removed 4 bases at V and 9 bases at J, with 13 bases between. CDR3 length equals 14 residues. The germline V gene encodes CDR1 SGHTA and CDR2 FQGNSA. In DNA form, the CDR3 reads TGTGCCAGCAGCTACCAGGGAAGGGGTTCACCCCTCCACTTT. Its translation is CASSYQGRGSPLHF.

This chain uses TRBV7-3 with TRBJ1-4; D call uncertain. The CDR3 loop spans 14 amino acids. The V end lost 5 bases, the J end lost 7 bases, and 14 bases lay between the germline ends. Germline V gene data show CDR1 as SGHTA and CDR2 as FQGTGA. The CDR3 sequence: CASSTIPSGEKLFF. CDR3 in DNA: TGTGCCAGCAGCACGATTCCCTCGGGTGAAAAACTGTTTTTT. The entire variable domain, with the rest obtained from reference TRBV7-3 and TRBJ1-4, is as follows: GAGVSQTPSNKVTEKGKYVELRCDPISGHTALYWYRQSLGQGPEFLIYFQGTGAADDSGLPNDRFFAVRPEGSVSTLKIQRTERGDSAVYLCASSTIPSGEKLFFGSGTQLSVL.